This is a list of T cell receptor beta chains from one sample in a study of blood T cell repertoires in COVID-19. The table came from immunoSEQ multiplex PCR; TCRdb's copy has only in-frame clones and leaves some out. The sample includes about 210,000 clones, around 90% seen only once; the top ten take about 1.5%. The source material was peripheral blood. The receptors here all came from a man aged 18 to 29 with active or convalescent COVID-19. CDR3s include the opening cysteine and the closing phenylalanine or tryptophan. The D gene is left open where the match is weak. Only some rows state a clone size, as once, few, many or a class for expanded clones.

clone_size: -; v_call: TRBV19; cdr3_length: 14; j_call: TRBJ1-1; d_call: TRBD1; cdr3_aa: CASYPRTGNTEAFF; cdr3_nt: TGTGCCAGCTACCCAAGGACAGGGAACACTGAAGCTTTCTTT
clone_size: -; v_call: TRBV30; cdr3_length: 15; j_call: TRBJ1-5; d_call: -; cdr3_aa: CAWSATEVSNQPQHF; cdr3_nt: TGTGCCTGGAGCGCGACAGAAGTTAGCAATCAGCCCCAGCATTTT
clone_size: few; v_call: TRBV27; cdr3_length: 15; j_call: TRBJ1-1; d_call: -; cdr3_aa: CASSFHPGGNTEAFF; cdr3_nt: TGTGCCAGCAGTTTTCATCCCGGGGGGAACACTGAAGCTTTCTTT
clone_size: -; v_call: TRBV15; cdr3_length: 15; j_call: TRBJ2-7; d_call: TRBD2; cdr3_aa: CATSSGGGSSYEQYF; cdr3_nt: TGTGCCACCAGCAGTGGCGGGGGGAGCTCCTACGAGCAGTACTTC
clone_size: -; v_call: TRBV6-4; cdr3_length: 14; j_call: TRBJ1-1; d_call: TRBD1; cdr3_aa: CASRRGQGATEAFF; cdr3_nt: TGTGCCAGCAGAAGGGGACAGGGGGCGACTGAAGCTTTCTTT
clone_size: -; v_call: TRBV19; cdr3_length: 13; j_call: TRBJ2-3; d_call: -; cdr3_aa: CASSTRQSDTQYF; cdr3_nt: TGTGCCAGTAGTACGAGACAGTCGGATACGCAGTATTTT
clone_size: -; v_call: TRBV6-5; cdr3_length: 15; j_call: TRBJ2-7; d_call: -; cdr3_aa: CASSSSGGGRYEQYF; cdr3_nt: TGTGCCAGCAGTTCCTCAGGGGGGGGCCGGTACGAGCAGTACTTC
clone_size: -; v_call: TRBV7-2; cdr3_length: 14; j_call: TRBJ2-1; d_call: -; cdr3_aa: CASSQRGSPNEQFF; cdr3_nt: TGTGCCAGCAGCCAAAGAGGTAGTCCCAATGAGCAGTTCTTC
clone_size: few; v_call: TRBV11-2; cdr3_length: 15; j_call: TRBJ2-7; d_call: -; cdr3_aa: CASSTTRGLSYEQYF; cdr3_nt: TGTGCCAGCAGCACCACCAGAGGACTCTCCTACGAGCAGTACTTC
clone_size: -; v_call: TRBV9; cdr3_length: 15; j_call: TRBJ2-7; d_call: -; cdr3_aa: CASSVDGAPYFEQYF; cdr3_nt: TGTGCCAGCAGCGTAGATGGGGCCCCCTACTTCGAGCAGTACTTC
clone_size: -; v_call: TRBV5-4; cdr3_length: 16; j_call: TRBJ2-3; d_call: TRBD2; cdr3_aa: CASSFTIAGGSDTQYF; cdr3_nt: TGTGCCAGCAGCTTTACAATAGCGGGAGGGTCAGATACGCAGTATTTT
clone_size: -; v_call: TRBV6-2/TRBV6-3; cdr3_length: 20; j_call: TRBJ2-3; d_call: TRBD2; cdr3_aa: CASSYPSTSGRASGTDTQYF; cdr3_nt: TGTGCCAGCAGTTACCCCTCAACTAGCGGGAGGGCCTCGGGAACAGATACGCAGTATTTT
clone_size: few; v_call: TRBV7-9; cdr3_length: 14; j_call: TRBJ1-5; d_call: -; cdr3_aa: CASSSTRGNQPQHF; cdr3_nt: TGTGCCAGCAGCTCCACCAGGGGCAATCAGCCCCAGCATTTT
clone_size: once; v_call: TRBV5-1; cdr3_length: 19; j_call: TRBJ2-5; d_call: TRBD2; cdr3_aa: CASSLESKQLAGAVETQYF; cdr3_nt: TGCGCCAGCAGCTTGGAGTCGAAGCAACTAGCGGGAGCTGTAGAGACCCAGTACTTC
clone_size: -; v_call: TRBV2; cdr3_length: 16; j_call: TRBJ2-1; d_call: TRBD2; cdr3_aa: CASAPVVSGSYNEQFF; cdr3_nt: TGTGCCAGCGCACCAGTCGTTAGCGGGAGCTACAATGAGCAGTTCTTC
clone_size: -; v_call: TRBV5-1; cdr3_length: 16; j_call: TRBJ2-3; d_call: -; cdr3_aa: CASSLVGGPYTDTQYF; cdr3_nt: TGCGCCAGCAGCTTGGTTGGAGGGCCTTACACAGATACGCAGTATTTT
clone_size: -; v_call: TRBV5-8; cdr3_length: 15; j_call: TRBJ2-7; d_call: -; cdr3_aa: CASSSQAGRPYEQYF; cdr3_nt: TGTGCCAGCAGCTCGCAAGCTGGGAGGCCCTACGAGCAGTACTTC
clone_size: -; v_call: TRBV27; cdr3_length: 16; j_call: TRBJ1-6; d_call: TRBD1; cdr3_aa: CASSPLDRVSNSPLHF; cdr3_nt: TGTGCCAGCAGTCCCTTGGACAGGGTTTCCAATTCACCCCTCCACTTT
clone_size: -; v_call: TRBV4-3; cdr3_length: 16; j_call: TRBJ2-1; d_call: TRBD1; cdr3_aa: CASSQDRTGMYNEQFF; cdr3_nt: TGCGCCAGCAGCCAAGATCGGACAGGGATGTACAATGAGCAGTTCTTC
clone_size: -; v_call: TRBV16; cdr3_length: 16; j_call: TRBJ1-1; d_call: -; cdr3_aa: CASSQKDTGGSREAFF; cdr3_nt: TGTGCCAGCAGCCAAAAAGACACGGGGGGCTCTCGTGAAGCTTTCTTT
clone_size: few; v_call: TRBV2; cdr3_length: 15; j_call: TRBJ2-1; d_call: TRBD2; cdr3_aa: CASTAGGPSYNEQFF; cdr3_nt: TGTGCCAGCACCGCGGGAGGGCCATCCTACAATGAGCAGTTCTTC
clone_size: -; v_call: TRBV27; cdr3_length: 14; j_call: TRBJ2-7; d_call: TRBD2; cdr3_aa: CASSSSGRAYEQYF; cdr3_nt: TGTGCCAGCAGTTCTAGCGGGAGGGCCTACGAGCAGTACTTC
clone_size: -; v_call: TRBV19; cdr3_length: 16; j_call: TRBJ2-7; d_call: TRBD2; cdr3_aa: CASSILGAGGPYEQYF; cdr3_nt: TGTGCCAGTAGTATTCTGGGGGCGGGAGGGCCCTACGAGCAGTACTTC
clone_size: -; v_call: TRBV3-1/TRBV3-2; cdr3_length: 17; j_call: TRBJ2-7; d_call: TRBD2; cdr3_aa: CASSDIGTSDYSYEQYF; cdr3_nt: TGTGCCAGCAGCGATATCGGGACTAGCGATTACTCCTACGAGCAGTACTTC
clone_size: -; v_call: TRBV7-2; cdr3_length: 15; j_call: TRBJ1-1; d_call: -; cdr3_aa: CASSLEAGAATEAFF; cdr3_nt: TGTGCCAGCAGCTTAGAAGCAGGGGCGGCGACTGAAGCTTTCTTT
clone_size: -; v_call: TRBV5-8; cdr3_length: 13; j_call: TRBJ1-2; d_call: -; cdr3_aa: CASSLTGWDGYTF; cdr3_nt: TGTGCCAGCAGCTTGACAGGGTGGGATGGCTACACCTTC
clone_size: -; v_call: TRBV30; cdr3_length: 13; j_call: TRBJ1-4; d_call: -; cdr3_aa: CAWSPQINEKLFF; cdr3_nt: TGTGCCTGGAGTCCCCAGATTAATGAAAAACTGTTTTTT
clone_size: -; v_call: TRBV4-3; cdr3_length: 14; j_call: TRBJ2-5; d_call: TRBD2; cdr3_aa: CASSQDYGGETQYF; cdr3_nt: TGCGCCAGCAGCCAAGACTACGGGGGGGAGACCCAGTACTTC
clone_size: -; v_call: TRBV5-1; cdr3_length: 15; j_call: TRBJ1-1; d_call: -; cdr3_aa: CASSLDGQPNTEAFF; cdr3_nt: TGCGCCAGCAGCTTAGATGGACAGCCAAACACTGAAGCTTTCTTT
clone_size: -; v_call: TRBV5-1; cdr3_length: 19; j_call: TRBJ2-1; d_call: TRBD2; cdr3_aa: CASSQTTIRLAGIMNEQFF; cdr3_nt: TGCGCCAGCAGCCAAACTACAATTAGACTAGCGGGAATTATGAATGAGCAGTTCTTC
clone_size: -; v_call: TRBV5-8; cdr3_length: 12; j_call: TRBJ1-1; d_call: TRBD1; cdr3_aa: CASSGTGGEAFF; cdr3_nt: TGTGCCAGCAGCGGGACAGGGGGTGAAGCTTTCTTT
clone_size: once; v_call: TRBV7-2; cdr3_length: 12; j_call: TRBJ2-3; d_call: -; cdr3_aa: CASTDSGDTQYF; cdr3_nt: TGTGCCAGCACCGATAGTGGAGATACGCAGTATTTT
clone_size: -; v_call: TRBV7-6; cdr3_length: 15; j_call: TRBJ1-1; d_call: -; cdr3_aa: CASSLGSGLNTEAFF; cdr3_nt: TGTGCCAGCAGCTTAGGATCAGGCTTGAACACTGAAGCTTTCTTT
clone_size: -; v_call: TRBV4-2; cdr3_length: 20; j_call: TRBJ1-1; d_call: -; cdr3_aa: CASSQGRQVFPMSEQTEAFF; cdr3_nt: TGTGCCAGCAGCCAAGGTAGACAGGTTTTCCCGATGTCCGAACAAACTGAAGCTTTCTTT
clone_size: -; v_call: TRBV27; cdr3_length: 16; j_call: TRBJ2-1; d_call: TRBD2; cdr3_aa: CASSLILAVSYNEQFF; cdr3_nt: TGTGCCAGCAGTTTAATCCTAGCGGTCTCCTACAATGAGCAGTTCTTC
clone_size: -; v_call: TRBV12-3/TRBV12-4; cdr3_length: 13; j_call: TRBJ1-5; d_call: -; cdr3_aa: CASSLALNQPQHF; cdr3_nt: TGTGCCAGCAGTTTGGCTTTGAATCAGCCCCAGCATTTT
clone_size: -; v_call: TRBV18; cdr3_length: 13; j_call: TRBJ1-1; d_call: TRBD1; cdr3_aa: CASSRQGNTEAFF; cdr3_nt: TGTGCCAGCTCGAGACAGGGGAACACTGAAGCTTTCTTT
clone_size: -; v_call: TRBV6-5; cdr3_length: 14; j_call: TRBJ1-1; d_call: -; cdr3_aa: CASSWGTGGTEAFF; cdr3_nt: TGTGCCAGCAGTTGGGGTACGGGGGGCACTGAAGCTTTCTTT
clone_size: -; v_call: TRBV28; cdr3_length: 11; j_call: TRBJ1-1; d_call: -; cdr3_aa: CASSLETEAFF; cdr3_nt: TGTGCCAGCAGCCTGGAGACTGAAGCTTTCTTT
clone_size: -; v_call: TRBV7-9; cdr3_length: 16; j_call: TRBJ2-3; d_call: -; cdr3_aa: CASSQTRFTGTDTQYF; cdr3_nt: TGTGCCAGCAGCCAGACCAGGTTCACGGGCACAGATACGCAGTATTTT
clone_size: -; v_call: TRBV11-2; cdr3_length: 14; j_call: TRBJ1-2; d_call: -; cdr3_aa: CASSQAGFGYGYTF; cdr3_nt: TGTGCCAGCAGCCAAGCGGGGTTTGGGTATGGCTACACCTTC
clone_size: -; v_call: TRBV27; cdr3_length: 13; j_call: TRBJ2-7; d_call: -; cdr3_aa: CASTRTDTYEQYF; cdr3_nt: TGTGCCAGCACCCGGACTGATACCTACGAGCAGTACTTC
clone_size: -; v_call: TRBV7-9; cdr3_length: 15; j_call: TRBJ1-3; d_call: TRBD1; cdr3_aa: CASRRGQGGLNTIYF; cdr3_nt: TGTGCCAGCCGGAGGGGACAGGGGGGATTAAACACCATATATTTT
clone_size: -; v_call: TRBV27; cdr3_length: 17; j_call: TRBJ2-6; d_call: TRBD1; cdr3_aa: CASRGGQGLSGANVLTF; cdr3_nt: TGTGCCAGCCGAGGGGGACAGGGTCTGTCTGGGGCCAACGTCCTGACTTTC
clone_size: -; v_call: TRBV19; cdr3_length: 15; j_call: TRBJ2-7; d_call: -; cdr3_aa: CASSSGLGGSYEQYF; cdr3_nt: TGTGCCAGTAGCTCCGGACTAGGGGGCTCCTACGAGCAGTACTTC
clone_size: -; v_call: TRBV7-8; cdr3_length: 15; j_call: TRBJ1-5; d_call: -; cdr3_aa: CASSQTPGSNQPQHF; cdr3_nt: TGTGCCAGCAGCCAAACCCCCGGGAGCAATCAGCCCCAGCATTTT